The 10 T cell receptor beta chains in this list originate from one sample, sequenced in a study of neurological immune-mediated disorders. TCRdb itself ran the 5' RACE reads through MiXCR, one entry per CDR3 protein. The sample has about 55,000 distinct CDR3 sequences, 3% to 4.5% seen once. The material sequenced was PBMCs. The receptors come from a young man with multiple sclerosis.

This clonotype was recorded at least ten times. The V and J genes are TRBV7-2 and TRBJ2-1; 8 positions match TRBD1. CDR1 is SGHTA, CDR2 FQGNSA, per germline. The V and J ends lost 5 bases and 8 bases, in that order; junction bases with no gene match: 11. The CDR3 has 15 amino acids. This chain's CDR3 is CASSRMGPDRDEQFF. Here the CDR3 DNA reads TGTGCCAGCAGCCGAATGGGCCCGGACAGGGATGAGCAGTTCTTC. Variable domain in full (rest from reference TRBV7-2 and TRBJ2-1): GAGVSQSPSNKVTEKGKDVELRCDPISGHTALYWYRQSLGQGLEFLIYFQGNSAPDKSGLPSDRFSAERTGGSVSTLTIQRTQQEDSAVYLCASSRMGPDRDEQFFGPGTRLTVL.

This clonotype has at least ten counts. CDR3 coding DNA: TGTGCCAGCAGCGTTGGGGATCCGAACACTGAAGCTTTCTTT. Residues: CASSVGDPNTEAFF. This chain uses TRBV9 with TRBJ1-1; no firm D call. Germline V gene lookup returns CDR1 SGDLS and CDR2 YYNGEE. The V end was cut by 2 bases, the J end by 1 base, with 9 bases between. The CDR3 extends over 14 amino acids.

Ten or more counts support this clonotype. The chain joins TRBV6-2 or TRBV6-3 to TRBJ1-1; D not resolved. The CDR3 is made up of 14 amino acids. Deletions cut 5 bases from V and 0 bases from J, with 10 bases between. The germline V gene encodes CDR1 MNHEY and CDR2 SVGEGT. The CDR3: CASSPLEMNTEAFF. Written as DNA, the CDR3 is TGTGCCAGCAGTCCGCTAGAGATGAACACTGAAGCTTTCTTT.

There are a few counts of this clonotype. One end of the junction does not line up with germline, which may come from a read error. This rearrangement joins TRBV12-3 or TRBV12-4 to TRBJ1-5; 10 bases map to TRBD1. The CDR3 spans 15 residues. CDR3 nucleotides: TGTGCCAGCAGTTTGGCCGGGGACAGGGGTCAGCCCCAGAATTTT. Translated: CASSLAGDRGQPQNF.

This clonotype came up many times. The gene calls are TRBV6-6 and TRBJ1-1; D not resolved. This CDR3 is built from 12 residues. Germline V lookup: CDR1 MNHNY, CDR2 SVGAGI (reference sequence). Trimming pared 5 bases from V and 12 bases from J, leaving 16 bases between. The CDR3 DNA follows: TGTGCCAGCAGTCAAGAACTAGTGGTAACTTTCTTT. This translates into CASSQELVVTFF.

The chain combines TRBV29-1 with TRBJ2-6; D uncertain. V was shortened by 5 bases and J by 4 bases, with 6 bases between the two germline ends. The CDR3 totals 12 residues. Per the germline V gene, CDR1 is SQVTM and CDR2 is ANQGSEA. In DNA, the CDR3 is TGCAGCGTTTTAGGGGGGGCCAACGTCCTGACTTTC. Protein: CSVLGGANVLTF.

CDR3 in amino acids: CSARRSSSYEQYF. CDR3 coding DNA: TGCAGTGCTAGAAGGAGTAGCTCCTACGAGCAGTACTTC. The V call is TRBV20-1, the J call TRBJ2-7; D gene unclear. The V end was cut by 2 bases, the J end by 0 bases, with 8 bases between. Germline values: CDR1 DFQATT, CDR2 SNEGSKA (reference sequence). The CDR3 sequence is 13 residues long.

This clonotype was detected many times. J is TRBJ2-1 and V is TRBV4-1; D gene ambiguous. This CDR3 has 12 residues. V lost 0 bases to trimming and J lost 12 bases, with 9 bases between them. Germline lookup yields CDR1 MGHRA and CDR2 YSYEKL. The CDR3 loop is CASSQDADRQFF. The DNA for the CDR3 is TGCGCCAGCAGCCAAGATGCGGACCGGCAGTTCTTC.

There are many counts of this clonotype. The chain joins TRBV12-3 or TRBV12-4 to TRBJ1-2, with 7 bases that match TRBD1. Trimming removed 5 bases from V and 7 bases from J; junction bases left unmatched: 10. This CDR3 comprises 14 residues. CDR3 residues: CASSPDRAFSGYTF. In nucleotides, the CDR3 is TGTGCCAGCAGTCCAGACAGGGCCTTTAGTGGCTACACCTTC.

This clonotype was counted ten times or more. V is TRBV12-3 or TRBV12-4 and J is TRBJ2-3; D not certain. CDR3 length: 12 residues. V was trimmed by 5 bases and J by 10 bases, leaving 13 bases between them. The DNA for the CDR3 is TGTGCCAGCAGTCTTAGAGCAGGTCCGCAGTATTTT. It codes for CASSLRAGPQYF.